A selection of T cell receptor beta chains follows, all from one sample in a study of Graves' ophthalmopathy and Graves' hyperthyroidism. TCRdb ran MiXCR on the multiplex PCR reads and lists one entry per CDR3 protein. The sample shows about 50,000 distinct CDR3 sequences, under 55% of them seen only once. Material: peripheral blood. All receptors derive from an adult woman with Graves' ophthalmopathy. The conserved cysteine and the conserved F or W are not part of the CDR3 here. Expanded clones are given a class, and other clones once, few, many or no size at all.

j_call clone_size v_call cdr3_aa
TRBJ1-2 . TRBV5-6 ASSGMGGQTTNYGYT
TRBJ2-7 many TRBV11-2 ASSLSGGGHEQY
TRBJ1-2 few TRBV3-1 ASSHPGQGVKGYT
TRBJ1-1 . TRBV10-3 AISVMGSGRTEAF
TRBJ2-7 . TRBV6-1 ASRLTGGAGEQY
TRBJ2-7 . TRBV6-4 ASSAGTSDSYEQY
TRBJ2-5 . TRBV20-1 SADRQETQY
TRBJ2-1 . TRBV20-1 SAREGVEQHNEQF
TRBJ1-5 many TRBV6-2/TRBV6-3 ASSYMGTGYNQPQH
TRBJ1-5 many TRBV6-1 ASSELPIRQPQH
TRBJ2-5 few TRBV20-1 SARVDRGQETQY
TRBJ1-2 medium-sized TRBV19 ASYRVTEGYT
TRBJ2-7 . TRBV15 ATSISGTGVVEQY
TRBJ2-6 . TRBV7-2 ASSLRGGQGANVLT
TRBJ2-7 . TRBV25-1 ASSVDTGTRKYEQY
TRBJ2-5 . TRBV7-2 ASSSGTSGYQETQY
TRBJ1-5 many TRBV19 ASSIDGTGRNQPQH
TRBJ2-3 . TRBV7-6 ASSLELASADTQY
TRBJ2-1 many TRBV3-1 ASSQDVALYNEQF
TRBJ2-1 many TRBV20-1 SARGESYNEQF
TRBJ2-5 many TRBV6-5 ASSYVGGGQETQY
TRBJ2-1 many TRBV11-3 ASSSLAGDNEQF
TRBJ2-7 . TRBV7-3 ASSFHRGRPYEQY
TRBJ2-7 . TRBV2 ASSPTGSYEQY
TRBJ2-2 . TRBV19 ASKRTGGGANTGELF
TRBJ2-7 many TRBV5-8 ASSFWGSYEQY
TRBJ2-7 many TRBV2 ATEGGRVGEQY
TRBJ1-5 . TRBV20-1 SASPQGNHSQH
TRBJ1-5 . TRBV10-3 AISERRGSGAVNQPQH
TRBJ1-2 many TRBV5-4 ASSLVAGYGYT
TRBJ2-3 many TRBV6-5 ASSYSRGTRADTQY
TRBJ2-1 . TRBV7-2 ASSVAGESYNEQF
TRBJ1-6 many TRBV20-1 SARDRGENSPLH
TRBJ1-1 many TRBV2 ASSDRTTTRKAF
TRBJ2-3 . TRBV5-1 ASSLVSGLSDTQY
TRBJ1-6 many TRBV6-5 ASRVTVSNSPLH
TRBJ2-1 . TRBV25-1 ASSARNTAPLAAYNEQF
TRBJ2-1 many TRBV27 ASSWREGDEQF
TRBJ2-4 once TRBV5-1 ASSQAPGQGQNSQY
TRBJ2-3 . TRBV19 ASSIDQQY
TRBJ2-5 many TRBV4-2 ASSQLTAGQETQY
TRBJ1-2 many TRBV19 ASRMRSGAGGYT
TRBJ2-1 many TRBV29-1 SVEGREVSYNEQF
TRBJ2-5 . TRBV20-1 SARGVGRETQY
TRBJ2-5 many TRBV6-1 ASRVLQETQY
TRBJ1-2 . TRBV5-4 ADSAGDYGCT
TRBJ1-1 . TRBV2 ASSEMHRADTEAF
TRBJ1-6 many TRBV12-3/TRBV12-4 ASSLHGPRDAYNSPLH
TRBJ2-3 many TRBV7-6 ASSPRALDTQY
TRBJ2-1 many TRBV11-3 ASSHPAGKQF
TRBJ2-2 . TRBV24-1 ATSDLGQGELF
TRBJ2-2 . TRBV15 ATSSFAGELF